One sample yielded the 27 T cell receptor beta chains listed below, sequenced in a study of T cells in Graves' hyperthyroidism and ophthalmopathy. Amplification targeted TCR beta CDR3 regions from RNA transcripts. HTBI primers were used for first-round RT-PCR of the TCR CDR3. TCRdb called the multiplex PCR reads again in MiXCR, with one record for every CDR3 protein. Here the sample spans roughly 280,000 distinct CDR3 sequences, about 20% being singletons. Sequences were obtained from blood. These receptors were obtained from a young man with Graves' ophthalmopathy.

This clonotype was seen more than once but under ten times. This rearrangement joins TRBV19 to TRBJ1-5; D is unclear. CDR1 and CDR2 from the germline V gene are LNHDA and SQIVND (reference sequence). V was shortened by 6 bases and J by 0 bases, with 12 bases between the two germline ends. CDR3 length equals 15 residues. CDR3 residues: CASRRIGYSNQPQHF. CDR3 coding DNA: TGTGCCAGTAGAAGGATAGGATATAGCAATCAGCCCCAGCATTTT.

This clonotype was seen only once. The rearrangement links TRBV9 to TRBJ2-3, with D unclear. CDR3 size: 12 residues. Trimming removed 2 bases at V and 3 bases at J, with 4 bases between. The germline gives CDR1 SGDLS, CDR2 YYNGEE. The CDR3 DNA is TGTGCCAGCAGCGTCGAGACAGATACGCAGTATTTT. Protein: CASSVETDTQYF.

This clonotype was counted a few times. The rearrangement joins TRBV29-1 to TRBJ1-1; 9 nucleotides line up with TRBD1. CDR3 length: 15 amino acids. V was clipped by 6 bases and J by 1 base; unmatched bases: 9. Per the germline V gene, CDR1 is SQVTM and CDR2 is ANQGSEA. CDR3 coding DNA: TGCAGCGTAGTTACAGGGGGCCTACCGAACACTGAAGCTTTCTTT. Translated, it gives CSVVTGGLPNTEAFF. The whole variable domain, filled in from reference TRBV29-1 and TRBJ1-1, reads SAVISQKPSRDICQRGTSLTIQCQVDSQVTMMFWYRQQPGQSLTLIATANQGSEATYESGFVIDKFPISRPNLTFSTLTVSNMSPEDSSIYLCSVVTGGLPNTEAFFGQGTRLTVV.

This clonotype has at least ten counts. V gene TRBV30 combines with J gene TRBJ2-7, with 12 bases identical to TRBD2. The germline V gene encodes CDR1 GTSNPN and CDR2 SVGIG (reference sequence). V dropped 0 bases and J dropped 3; count of bases not matched to a gene: 3. The CDR3 extends over 15 amino acids. The CDR3 is CAWSVELAGGYEQYF. CDR3 nucleotide sequence: TGTGCCTGGAGTGTTGAACTAGCGGGAGGCTACGAGCAGTACTTC.

At least ten counts were recorded for this clonotype. J is TRBJ2-7 and V is TRBV2; unclear D gene. Trimming took off 7 bases at V and 0 bases at J, with 13 bases between the two ends. The CDR3 extends over 14 amino acids. The germline V gene has CDR1 SNHLY and CDR2 FYNNEI. CDR3 region: CASKGLGFSYEQYF. CDR3 sequence (DNA): TGTGCCAGCAAAGGATTAGGTTTCTCCTACGAGCAGTACTTC.

This clonotype turned up a few times. This sequence joins TRBV11-2 and TRBJ2-7; perhaps TRBD1 as D (6 bases). Germline lookup yields CDR1 SGHAT and CDR2 FQNNGV. Trimming took 0 bases from V and 3 from J, leaving 12 bases between them. This CDR3 comprises 15 residues. In DNA, the CDR3 is TGTGCCAGCAGCTTAGAAATAGTCAGGGGCTACGAGCAGTACTTC. Amino acid sequence: CASSLEIVRGYEQYF.

There are many counts of this clonotype. This chain uses TRBV18 with TRBJ2-3; 9 nucleotides agree with TRBD2. V gave up 2 bases and J gave up 0 bases; unmatched junction bases: 3. Germline V gene sequence: CDR1 KGHSH, CDR2 LQKENI. This CDR3 is built from 16 residues. The CDR3: CASSPSSGTSTDTQYF. CDR3 bases: TGTGCCAGCTCACCATCTAGCGGGACGAGCACAGATACGCAGTATTTT. Filled out from reference TRBV18 and TRBJ2-3, the complete variable domain reads NAGVMQNPRHLVRRRGQEARLRCSPMKGHSHVYWYRQLPEEGLKFMVYLQKENIIDESGMPKERFSAEFPKEGPSILRIQQVVRGDSAAYFCASSPSSGTSTDTQYFGPGTRLTVL.

This clonotype has a handful of counts. The chain has TRBV5-4 and TRBJ1-4; a possible D gene is TRBD1 (6 bases). The CDR3 runs to 15 residues. Germline-derived CDR1 and CDR2 are SGHNT and YYREEE (reference sequence). Between the trimmed V and J ends, which lost 4 bases and 5 bases, there was a span of 15 bases. The CDR3 bases are TGTGCCAGCAGCCTATACAGGGAGGGAAATGAAAAACTGTTTTTT. Residues: CASSLYREGNEKLFF.

This clonotype was seen more than once but under ten times. The chain employs TRBV6-5 and TRBJ2-2, with 7 bases aligning to TRBD2. J gave up 6 bases and V 2 bases, and 6 bases lay outside the gene matches. This CDR3 is built from 15 residues. The germline CDR1 and CDR2 sequences are MNHEY and SVGAGI. The CDR3 is CASSYTGLVSGELFF. CDR3 DNA: TGTGCCAGCAGTTACACCGGACTAGTGTCCGGGGAGCTGTTTTTT.

This clonotype appeared a single time. The rearrangement joins TRBV7-3 to TRBJ2-3, with D possibly being TRBD1 (5 bases). CDR1 and CDR2 from the germline V gene are SGHTA and FQGTGA. This CDR3 region has 17 residues. Trimming pared 1 base from V and 0 bases from J, leaving 14 bases between. The CDR3, as DNA: TGTGCCAGCAGCTTAATGTTGCTACAGGAGAGCACAGATACGCAGTATTTT. It specifies CASSLMLLQESTDTQYF.

The rearrangement uses TRBV30 and TRBJ1-1; no reliable D call. Germline V gene data show CDR1 as GTSNPN and CDR2 as SVGIG (reference sequence). V lost 4 bases and J lost 0, with 9 bases in between. The CDR3 runs to 13 residues. CDR3 DNA: TGTGCCTGGAAGGTCACGTTGAACACTGAAGCTTTCTTT. The encoded protein is CAWKVTLNTEAFF.

In the case of this clonotype: A much larger clonotype is one base distant, so this may be a read error. V gene TRBV29-1 combines with J gene TRBJ2-7; 7 nucleotides align to TRBD1. Per the germline V gene, CDR1 is SQVTM and CDR2 is ANQGSEA. The CDR3 length is 11 residues. Germline trimming cut 6 bases from V and 7 bases from J; bases unmatched to any gene: 6. CDR3 nucleotide sequence: TGCAGCGTCCAGGGGGTCCATGAGCAGTACTTC. Translation: CSVQGVHEQYF.

The table lists this clonotype with a few counts. The chain uses TRBV20-1 and TRBJ2-7; the D call may be TRBD1 or TRBD2 (5 bases each). V lost 1 base, J lost 0 bases, and 13 bases lay in between. Germline CDR1 and CDR2: DFQATT and SNEGSKA (reference sequence). The CDR3 contains 15 residues. The CDR3 loop reads CSARGGTAGSYEQYF. CDR3 bases: TGCAGTGCTAGAGGGGGGACCGCGGGCTCCTACGAGCAGTACTTC.

The chain has TRBV5-1 and TRBJ1-4; D unresolved. V was shortened by 7 bases and J by 0 bases, with 10 bases between the two germline ends. The CDR3 has 14 amino acids. The germline gives CDR1 SGHRS, CDR2 YFSETQ. CDR3 region: CASSSTATNEKLFF. CDR3 in DNA: TGCGCCAGCTCTTCGACCGCAACTAATGAAAAACTGTTTTTT.

This chain joins TRBV11-2 and TRBJ2-5, with D perhaps TRBD1 or TRBD2 (5 bases each). The ends were cut back, 5 bases at V and 5 bases at J, with 12 bases in the middle. The length of the CDR3 is 13 residues. Germline-derived CDR1 and CDR2 are SGHAT and FQNNGV. The CDR3 loop is CASSRDRFETQYF. CDR3 bases: TGTGCCAGCAGCCGGGACCGCTTCGAGACCCAGTACTTC.

Only a few counts were recorded for this clonotype. V and J are TRBV18 and TRBJ2-1; 8 positions match TRBD2. The V and J ends lost 1 base and 4 bases, in that order; junction bases with no gene match: 6. CDR1 and CDR2 from the germline V gene are KGHSH and LQKENI. This CDR3 comprises 16 residues. The CDR3: CASSPRLAGFYNEQFF. DNA for the CDR3: TGTGCCAGCTCACCACGTCTAGCGGGCTTTTACAATGAGCAGTTCTTC. Together with reference TRBV18 and TRBJ2-1, the CDR3 gives the full variable domain: NAGVMQNPRHLVRRRGQEARLRCSPMKGHSHVYWYRQLPEEGLKFMVYLQKENIIDESGMPKERFSAEFPKEGPSILRIQQVVRGDSAAYFCASSPRLAGFYNEQFFGPGTRLTVL.

This clonotype was found a few times. The chain recombines TRBV3-1 with TRBJ1-3; D unclear. The CDR3 runs to 15 residues. The germline CDR1 and CDR2 sequences are LGHDT and YNNKEL (reference sequence). Trimming cost V 1 base and J 0 bases, with 7 bases left between them. CDR3 protein: CASSQAGPSGNTIYF. The CDR3 DNA reads TGTGCCAGCAGCCAAGCTGGACCCTCTGGAAACACCATATATTTT.

This clonotype has only a few counts. V is TRBV6-5 and J is TRBJ1-2; D call uncertain. CDR1 is MNHEY, CDR2 SVGAGI, per germline. Trimming took off 0 bases at V and 5 bases at J, with 16 bases between the two ends. This CDR3 comprises 16 residues. CDR3 sequence: CASSYSNFGRAYGYTF. As DNA, the CDR3 is TGTGCCAGCAGTTACTCGAATTTTGGCCGAGCTTATGGCTACACCTTC.

The chain combines TRBV24-1 with TRBJ1-5; 9 positions agree with TRBD1. CDR3 length: 16 amino acids. V was clipped by 4 bases and J by 5 bases; unmatched bases: 8. CDR1 and CDR2 from the germline V gene are KGHDR and SFDVKD. The CDR3 spells CATSEIPGQGHQPQHF. The DNA for the CDR3 is TGTGCCACCAGTGAAATACCGGGACAGGGCCATCAGCCCCAGCATTTT.

The chain recombines TRBV20-1 with TRBJ1-5, with a weak D call TRBD1 (6 bases). Between the trimmed V and J ends, which lost 4 bases and 3 bases, there was a span of 13 bases. Germline CDR1 and CDR2: DFQATT and SNEGSKA (reference sequence). This CDR3 spans 14 amino acids. CDR3 protein: CSATRDRSNQPQHF. CDR3 nucleotide sequence: TGCAGTGCTACACGCGACAGGTCCAATCAGCCCCAGCATTTT.

This clonotype was detected a few times. The chain has TRBV28 and TRBJ2-7, with TRBD2 matching 7 bases. Germline V gene lookup returns CDR1 MDHEN and CDR2 SYDVKM. Losses at the gene ends were 8 bases for V and 3 bases for J; bases not matched to a gene: 7. This CDR3 has 13 residues. For the CDR3, the DNA is TGTGCCAGCGGGGCTAGCGGAAACTACGAGCAGTACTTC. This codes for CASGASGNYEQYF.

This clonotype was seen at least ten times. This rearrangement joins TRBV2 to TRBJ2-5; TRBD2 is a possible D gene (7 bases). CDR3 length: 14 amino acids. The germline gives CDR1 SNHLY, CDR2 FYNNEI. V was cut by 10 bases and J by 5 bases, with 20 bases left in between. The CDR3 DNA reads TGTGCCACCACCCGAGGGGGGGTTCAGGAGACCCAGTACTTC. Encoded protein: CATTRGGVQETQYF.

The rearrangement joins TRBV11-1 to TRBJ2-3, with TRBD2 identical over 10 bases. The germline V gene encodes CDR1 SGHAT and CDR2 FQDESV (reference sequence). The CDR3 length is 15 residues. V shed 3 bases, J shed 1 base, and the junction held 1 base outside the gene matches. The CDR3 here is CASSFTSGGTDTQYF. In DNA form, the CDR3 reads TGTGCCAGCAGCTTTACTAGCGGGGGCACAGATACGCAGTATTTT.

A single count supports this clonotype. A much larger clone sits a single nucleotide away, making a read error possible. J is TRBJ2-3 and V is TRBV30; the D gene is possibly TRBD2 (5 bases). Trimming removed 7 bases from V and 6 bases from J, with 20 bases in between. Looked up from germline, CDR1 is GTSNPN and CDR2 is SVGIG (reference sequence). The CDR3 is made up of 14 amino acids. The CDR3 here is CALSVGLPSDTQYF. Here the CDR3 DNA reads TGTGCCTTGAGCGTTGGACTGCCCTCGGATACGCAGTATTTT.

The table lists this clonotype with a few counts. This chain uses TRBV20-1 with TRBJ2-7, with a tentative D call TRBD2 (5 bases). The CDR3 spans 13 residues. Looked up from germline, CDR1 is DFQATT and CDR2 is SNEGSKA (reference sequence). V lost 3 bases to trimming and J lost 0 bases, with 9 bases between them. The CDR3 reads CSARDSSSYEQYF. CDR3 DNA sequence: TGCAGTGCTAGGGACTCCAGCTCCTACGAGCAGTACTTC.

This clonotype was counted ten times or more. The V call is TRBV6-1, the J call TRBJ2-5, with D possibly matching TRBD1 (5 bases). Germline V gene data show CDR1 as MNHNS and CDR2 as SASEGT. This CDR3 comprises 14 residues. Trimming took 5 bases from V and 5 from J, leaving 15 bases between them. The CDR3 DNA follows: TGTGCCAGCAGTTTAACCCAGGGAATGGAGACCCAGTACTTC. This encodes CASSLTQGMETQYF.

This clonotype was detected a few times. The V call is TRBV2, the J call TRBJ2-2; weak D call: TRBD1 (6 bases). V lost 2 bases, J lost 3 bases, and 10 bases lay in between. Germline V gives CDR1 SNHLY, CDR2 FYNNEI. The CDR3 is made up of 15 amino acids. The CDR3 DNA sequence: TGTGCCAGCAGTGAAACAGGGTACTACACCGGGGAGCTGTTTTTT. Translating gives CASSETGYYTGELFF. The variable domain in full, completed from reference TRBV2 and TRBJ2-2, reads EPEVTQTPSHQVTQMGQEVILRCVPISNHLYFYWYRQILGQKVEFLVSFYNNEISEKSEIFDDQFSVERPDGSNFTLKIRSTKLEDSAMYFCASSETGYYTGELFFGEGSRLTVL.